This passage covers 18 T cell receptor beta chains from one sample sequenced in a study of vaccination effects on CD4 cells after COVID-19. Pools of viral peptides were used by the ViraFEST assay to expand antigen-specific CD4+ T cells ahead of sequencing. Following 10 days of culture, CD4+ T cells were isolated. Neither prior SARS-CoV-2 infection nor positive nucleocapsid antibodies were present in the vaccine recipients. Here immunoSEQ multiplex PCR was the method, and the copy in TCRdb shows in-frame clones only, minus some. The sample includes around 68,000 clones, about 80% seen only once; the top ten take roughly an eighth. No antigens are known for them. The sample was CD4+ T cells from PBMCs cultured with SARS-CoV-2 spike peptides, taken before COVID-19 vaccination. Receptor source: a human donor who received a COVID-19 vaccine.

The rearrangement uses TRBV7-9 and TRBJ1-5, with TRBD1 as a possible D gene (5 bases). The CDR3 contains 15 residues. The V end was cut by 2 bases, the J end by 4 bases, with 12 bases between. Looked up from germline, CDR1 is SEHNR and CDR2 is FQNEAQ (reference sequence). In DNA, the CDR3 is TGTGCCAGCAGCTTATTCGGGACTCAGAATCAGCCCCAGCATTTT. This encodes CASSLFGTQNQPQHF.

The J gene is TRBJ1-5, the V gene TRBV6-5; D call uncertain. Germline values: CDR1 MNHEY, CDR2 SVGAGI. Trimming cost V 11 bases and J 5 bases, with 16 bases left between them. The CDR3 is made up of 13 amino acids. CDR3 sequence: CAGSVLRDQPQHF. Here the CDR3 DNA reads TGTGCCGGGTCCGTTTTAAGGGATCAGCCCCAGCATTTT.

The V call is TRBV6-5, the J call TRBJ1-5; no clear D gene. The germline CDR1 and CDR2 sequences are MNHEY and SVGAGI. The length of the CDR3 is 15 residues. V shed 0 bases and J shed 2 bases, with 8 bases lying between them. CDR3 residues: CASSYSYMGNQPQHF. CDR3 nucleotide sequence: TGTGCCAGCAGTTACTCGTACATGGGCAATCAGCCCCAGCATTTT.

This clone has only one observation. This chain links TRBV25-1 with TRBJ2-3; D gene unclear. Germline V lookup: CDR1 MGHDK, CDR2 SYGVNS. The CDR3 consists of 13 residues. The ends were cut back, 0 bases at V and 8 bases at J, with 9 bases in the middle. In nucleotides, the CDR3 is TGTGCCAGCAGTGAATATATGTGGGGTACGCAGTATTTT. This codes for CASSEYMWGTQYF.

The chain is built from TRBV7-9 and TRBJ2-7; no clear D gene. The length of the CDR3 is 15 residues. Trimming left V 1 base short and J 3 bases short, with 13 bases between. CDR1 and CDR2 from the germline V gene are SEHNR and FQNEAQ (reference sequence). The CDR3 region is CASSLGQEGIYEQYV. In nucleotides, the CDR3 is TGTGCCAGCAGCTTAGGGCAGGAAGGGATCTACGAGCAGTACGTC.

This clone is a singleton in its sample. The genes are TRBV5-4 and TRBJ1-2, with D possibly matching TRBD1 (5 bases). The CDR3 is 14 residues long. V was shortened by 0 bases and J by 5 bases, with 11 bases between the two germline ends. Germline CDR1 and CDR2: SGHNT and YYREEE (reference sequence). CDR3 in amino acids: CASSLGTQNYGYTF. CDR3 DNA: TGTGCCAGCAGCTTGGGGACACAGAATTATGGCTACACCTTC.

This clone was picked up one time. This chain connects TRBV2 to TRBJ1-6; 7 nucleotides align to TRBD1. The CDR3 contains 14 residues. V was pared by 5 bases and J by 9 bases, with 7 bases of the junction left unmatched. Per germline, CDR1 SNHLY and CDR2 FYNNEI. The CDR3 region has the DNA TGTGCCAGCAGTCGACAGGGCCCGGTTTCACCCCTCCACTTT. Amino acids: CASSRQGPVSPLHF.

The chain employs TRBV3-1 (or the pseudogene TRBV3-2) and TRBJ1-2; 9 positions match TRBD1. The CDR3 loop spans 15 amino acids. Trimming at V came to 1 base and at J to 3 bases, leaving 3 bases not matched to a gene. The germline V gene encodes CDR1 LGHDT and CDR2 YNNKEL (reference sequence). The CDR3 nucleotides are TGTGCCAGCAGCCAAGGGACAGGGGTATACTATGGCTACACCTTC. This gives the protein CASSQGTGVYYGYTF.

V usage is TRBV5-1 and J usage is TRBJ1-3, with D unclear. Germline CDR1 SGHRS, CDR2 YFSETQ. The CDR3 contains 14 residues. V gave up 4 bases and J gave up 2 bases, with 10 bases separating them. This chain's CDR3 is CASSPGVAGNTIYF. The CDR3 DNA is TGCGCCAGCAGCCCCGGGGTCGCTGGAAACACCATATATTTT.

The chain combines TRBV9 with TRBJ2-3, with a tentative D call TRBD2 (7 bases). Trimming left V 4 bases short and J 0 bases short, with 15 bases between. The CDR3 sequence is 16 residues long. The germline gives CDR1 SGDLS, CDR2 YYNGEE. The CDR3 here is CASSPRGGPSTDTQYF. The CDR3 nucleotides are TGTGCCAGCAGCCCGAGGGGGGGCCCCAGCACAGATACGCAGTATTTT.

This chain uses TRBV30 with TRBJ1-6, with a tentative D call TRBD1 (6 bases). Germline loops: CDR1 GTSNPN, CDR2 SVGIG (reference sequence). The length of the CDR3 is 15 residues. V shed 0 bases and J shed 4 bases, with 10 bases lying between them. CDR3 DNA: TGTGCCTGGAGTGTACAGGGTGGATATAATTCACCCCTCCACTTT. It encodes CAWSVQGGYNSPLHF. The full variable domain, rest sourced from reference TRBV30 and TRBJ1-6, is SQTIHQWPATLVQPVGSPLSLECTVEGTSNPNLYWYRQAAGRGLQLLFYSVGIGQISSEVPQNLSASRPQDRQFILSSKKLLLSDSGFYLCAWSVQGGYNSPLHFGNGTRLTVT.

The CDR3 DNA follows: TGTGCCAGCAGCCGCGGACAGGGGGCGGGTCAGCCCCAGCATTTT. This encodes CASSRGQGAGQPQHF. The chain employs TRBV6-5 and TRBJ1-5; TRBD1 matches at 11 bases. The CDR3 runs to 15 residues. V was clipped by 6 bases and J by 6 bases; unmatched bases: 7. Germline assignment: CDR1 MNHEY and CDR2 SVGAGI.

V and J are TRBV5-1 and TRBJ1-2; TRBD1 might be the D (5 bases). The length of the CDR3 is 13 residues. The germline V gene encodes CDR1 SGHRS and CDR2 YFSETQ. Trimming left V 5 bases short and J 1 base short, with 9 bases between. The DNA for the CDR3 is TGCGCCAGCAGAACGACAGATAACTATGGCTACACCTTC. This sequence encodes CASRTTDNYGYTF.

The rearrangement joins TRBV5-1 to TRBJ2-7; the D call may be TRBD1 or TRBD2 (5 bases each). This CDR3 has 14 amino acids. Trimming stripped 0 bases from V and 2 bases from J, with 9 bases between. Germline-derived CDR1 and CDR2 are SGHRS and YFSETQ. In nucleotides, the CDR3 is TGCGCCAGCAGCTTGGAACCGGGGCCCTACGAGCAGTACGTC. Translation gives CASSLEPGPYEQYV.

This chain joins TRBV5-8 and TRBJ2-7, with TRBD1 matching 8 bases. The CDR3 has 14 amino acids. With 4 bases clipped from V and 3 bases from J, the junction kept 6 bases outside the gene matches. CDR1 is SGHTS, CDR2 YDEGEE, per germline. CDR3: CASSLGTGFYEQYV. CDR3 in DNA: TGTGCCAGCAGCCTCGGGACAGGATTCTACGAGCAGTACGTC.

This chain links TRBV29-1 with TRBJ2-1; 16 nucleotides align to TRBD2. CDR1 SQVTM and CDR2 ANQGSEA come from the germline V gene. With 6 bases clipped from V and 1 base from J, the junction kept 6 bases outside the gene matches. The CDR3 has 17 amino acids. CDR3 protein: CSVAGTSGGVSYNEQFF. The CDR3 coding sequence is TGCAGCGTCGCCGGGACTAGCGGGGGGGTTTCCTACAATGAGCAGTTCTTC.

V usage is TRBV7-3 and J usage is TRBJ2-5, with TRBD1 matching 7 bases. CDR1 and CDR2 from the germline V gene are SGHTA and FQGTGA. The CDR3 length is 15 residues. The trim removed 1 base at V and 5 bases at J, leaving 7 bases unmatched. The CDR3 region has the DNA TGTGCCAGCAGCTTAAACAAGGGGGCAGGGGAGACCCAGTACTTC. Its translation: CASSLNKGAGETQYF.

The CDR3: CASSENRQFQETQYF. The CDR3 DNA follows: TGTGCCAGCAGTGAAAACAGGCAGTTCCAAGAGACCCAGTACTTC. The chain combines TRBV2 with TRBJ2-5; a possible D gene is TRBD1 (5 bases). Germline values: CDR1 SNHLY, CDR2 FYNNEI. Trimming took 2 bases from V and 1 from J, leaving 11 bases between them. The CDR3 is 15 amino acids. Variable domain in full (rest from reference TRBV2 and TRBJ2-5): EPEVTQTPSHQVTQMGQEVILRCVPISNHLYFYWYRQILGQKVEFLVSFYNNEISEKSEIFDDQFSVERPDGSNFTLKIRSTKLEDSAMYFCASSENRQFQETQYFGPGTRLLVL.